This T cell receptor (beta chain) was profiled in a study of vaccination effects on CD4 cells after COVID-19. At the level of the study: Viral peptide pool expansion of antigen-specific CD4+ T cells preceded sequencing in the ViraFEST assay. Early and late post-vaccination sampling was undertaken in a cohort of a few convalescent patients.

Study-wide findings and caveats: Clones arising from infection and from vaccination showed marked clonal contraction late after vaccination.

Researchers isolated CD4+ T cells once approximately 10 days of culture had elapsed. Between March and December 2020, the person had a SARS-CoV-2 infection that PCR confirmed. Subjects were given two BNT162b2 or mRNA-1273 vaccine doses. IL-2 medium was substituted for half the medium on days 3 and 7. The V end was cut by 1 base, the J end by 2 bases, with 5 bases between. This CDR3 contains 13 residues. On this clone itself: Its antigen is unknown.

Data came from immunoSEQ multiplex PCR; TCRdb stores just in-frame clones and leaves some out. This table holds tens of thousands of clones, over 60% found once. The specimen was CD4+ T cells from PBMCs cultured without peptide, collected after COVID-19 vaccination. The TCR sequence derives from a human donor who had a prior SARS-CoV-2 infection. The V call is TRBV12-3 or TRBV12-4, the J call TRBJ2-5; no firm D call. CDR3 region: CASSLEPQETQYF. CDR3 nucleotide sequence: TGTGCCAGCAGTTTAGAGCCTCAAGAGACCCAGTACTTC.